One and the same sample provided the 32 T cell receptor beta chains below, sequenced in a study of T cell changes during pregnancy in multiple sclerosis (dated by TCRdb to the late 2010s). Libraries were prepared through the immunoSEQ multiplex PCR assay. The clones in this table, taken by TCRdb from immuneACCESS, are in-frame only. Not every clone is retained; where verified, under half of the shortfall comes from an unresolved V gene, and the cause of the rest is unknown. Here the sample has about 92,000 clones; 92% occur a single time. The ten largest clones represent 1.5% to 1.9% of the sample. The sequencing here drew on peripheral blood, taken in the first trimester of pregnancy. These TCRs come from a female donor with multiple sclerosis, enrolled in a pregnancy study.

The J gene is TRBJ2-5, the V gene TRBV2; no clear D. The V gene lost 4 bases and the J gene lost 2 bases, with 11 bases spanning the gap. This CDR3 contains 14 residues. Germline V CDR1 and CDR2: SNHLY, FYNNEI. CDR3 loop: CASSARYPQETQYF. CDR3 sequence (DNA): TGTGCCAGCAGTGCACGCTATCCTCAAGAGACCCAGTACTTC.

This sequence joins TRBV12-5 and TRBJ2-2; D unresolved. Looked up from germline, CDR1 is LGHNT and CDR2 is FRNRAP. Trimming took off 0 bases at V and 6 bases at J, with 17 bases between the two ends. This CDR3 comprises 17 residues. The CDR3 DNA is TGTGCTAGTGGTTTGGTAATGGGTACTGCCCGGGCCGGGGAGCTGTTTTTT. It specifies CASGLVMGTARAGELFF.

The chain carries TRBV29-1 and TRBJ2-1; the match to TRBD2 covers 14 bases. The length of the CDR3 is 18 residues. Unmatched junction bases numbered 13, after V lost 0 bases and J lost 9 bases. CDR1 is SQVTM, CDR2 ANQGSEA, per germline. CDR3 DNA: TGCAGCGTTGAAGATCCCGAAACAGGGGGACTAGCGGGAGTTGAGCAGTTCTTC. Protein: CSVEDPETGGLAGVEQFF.

The chain employs TRBV2 and TRBJ2-7, with a possible D match to TRBD2 (6 bases). The CDR3 contains 13 residues. Germline loops: CDR1 SNHLY, CDR2 FYNNEI. V lost 6 bases to trimming and J lost 6 bases, with 15 bases between them. For the CDR3, the DNA is TGTGCCAGCAGGGGTGGAGGGACTGCCGAGCAGTACTTC. Encoded protein: CASRGGGTAEQYF.

The J gene is TRBJ2-2, the V gene TRBV7-9; TRBD2 is a possible D gene (6 bases). CDR1 is SEHNR, CDR2 FQNEAQ, per germline (reference sequence). This CDR3 contains 17 residues. Trimming took off 5 bases at V and 0 bases at J, with 16 bases between the two ends. CDR3 in amino acids: CASSPRGRASNTGELFF. CDR3 coding DNA: TGTGCCAGCAGCCCGCGGGGCAGGGCCTCGAACACCGGGGAGCTGTTTTTT.

The V and J genes are TRBV15 and TRBJ2-7, with 8 bases that match TRBD1. Germline V gene data show CDR1 as LNHNV and CDR2 as YYDKDF (reference sequence). The CDR3 length is 17 residues. With V trimmed by 1 base and J by 5 bases, 13 bases remained unmatched. CDR3 sequence: CATSRGRDRGSRNEQYF. CDR3 in DNA: TGTGCCACCAGCAGAGGCCGAGACAGGGGAAGTAGAAACGAGCAGTACTTC.

V is TRBV19 and J is TRBJ2-1; D is possibly TRBD2 (6 bases). The CDR3 length is 15 residues. CDR1 LNHDA and CDR2 SQIVND come from the germline V gene (reference sequence). V was shortened by 0 bases and J by 9 bases, with 15 bases between the two germline ends. The CDR3 nucleotides are TGTGCCAGTAGTATAGATTTAGGCAGGGAGGTTGAGCAGTTCTTC. Translated, it gives CASSIDLGREVEQFF.

V is TRBV19 and J is TRBJ2-7; a weak D match, TRBD2 (6 bases). V was cut by 3 bases and J by 3 bases, with 15 bases left in between. In germline, CDR1 is LNHDA, CDR2 SQIVND (reference sequence). The CDR3 sequence is 15 residues long. CDR3 protein: CASSILPGAFYEQYF. DNA of the CDR3: TGTGCCAGTAGTATTTTGCCGGGAGCCTTCTACGAGCAGTACTTC.

The V gene is TRBV5-1, the J gene TRBJ2-2; D perhaps matches TRBD2 (6 bases). The CDR3 is 13 residues long. CDR1 SGHRS and CDR2 YFSETQ come from the germline V gene. Trimming removed 2 bases from V and 4 bases from J, with 6 bases in between. This CDR3 is CASSFSGTGELFF. CDR3 nucleotides: TGCGCCAGCAGCTTTAGCGGCACCGGGGAGCTGTTTTTT. Supplemented by reference TRBV5-1 and TRBJ2-2, the full variable domain reads KAGVTQTPRYLIKTRGQQVTLSCSPISGHRSVSWYQQTPGQGLQFLFEYFSETQRNKGNFPGRFSGRQFSNSRSEMNVSTLELGDSALYLCASSFSGTGELFFGEGSRLTVL.

About this clone: The junction differs from germline at one of its ends, possibly a read error. This chain joins TRBV11-2 and TRBJ1-1, with D maybe TRBD1 (5 bases). CDR3 size: 15 residues. Germline CDR1 reads SGHAT; CDR2 reads FQNNGV. The CDR3 loop reads CASSAQWGVNTETFF. As DNA, the CDR3 is TGTGCCAGCAGCGCACAATGGGGGGTGAACACTGAAACTTTCTTT.

The gene calls are TRBV19 and TRBJ2-1; 7 bases fit TRBD2. Germline-derived CDR1 and CDR2 are LNHDA and SQIVND (reference sequence). Trimming cost V 6 bases and J 5 bases; bases outside gene matches: 1. The CDR3 runs to 12 residues. The CDR3 protein is CASRGGHNEQFF. CDR3 coding DNA: TGTGCCAGTAGGGGAGGGCACAATGAGCAGTTCTTC.

This chain links TRBV9 with TRBJ2-7; D unresolved. Germline CDR1 SGDLS, CDR2 YYNGEE. V shed 0 bases and J shed 0 bases, with 10 bases lying between them. The CDR3 runs to 15 residues. CDR3 region: CASSVGASHSYEQYF. CDR3 nucleotide sequence: TGTGCCAGCAGCGTAGGGGCATCACACTCCTACGAGCAGTACTTC.

The chain combines TRBV5-1 with TRBJ2-7; possible D gene TRBD2, 6 bases. The CDR3 is made up of 13 amino acids. V dropped 7 bases and J dropped 2 bases, with 13 bases sitting between them. The germline CDR1 and CDR2 sequences are SGHRS and YFSETQ. CDR3 bases: TGCGCCAGCGGCCGGGACTGGGCCTACGAGCAGTACTTC. As protein: CASGRDWAYEQYF.

The V call is TRBV7-2, the J call TRBJ2-3, with 11 bases identical to TRBD2. The germline gives CDR1 SGHTA, CDR2 FQGNSA. The CDR3 contains 17 residues. The V and J ends lost 5 bases and 3 bases, in that order; junction bases with no gene match: 10. The CDR3 sequence is CASSPRGIAGGTDTQYF. Written as DNA, the CDR3 is TGTGCCAGCAGCCCCAGGGGAATAGCGGGAGGGACAGATACGCAGTATTTT.

This chain joins TRBV7-9 and TRBJ2-3, with 10 bases identical to TRBD1. J was trimmed by 4 bases and V by 5 bases; bases with no gene match: 15. From germline, CDR1 is SEHNR and CDR2 FQNEAQ (reference sequence). CDR3 length: 18 residues. CDR3 sequence: CASSALNNRDRGSDTQYF. The CDR3 nucleotides read TGTGCCAGCAGCGCCTTAAACAACAGGGACAGGGGATCAGATACGCAGTATTTT.

The chain links TRBV7-9 to TRBJ1-4; D might be TRBD1 (6 bases). The CDR3 spans 15 residues. Germline CDR1 SEHNR, CDR2 FQNEAQ (reference sequence). Trimming removed 0 bases at V and 3 bases at J, with 8 bases between. The chain's CDR3 is CASSLARTANEKLFF. In DNA, the CDR3 is TGTGCCAGCAGCTTAGCGAGGACAGCTAATGAAAAACTGTTTTTT.

The gene calls are TRBV7-9 and TRBJ2-2; the D is unclear. V was trimmed by 5 bases and J by 7 bases, leaving 8 bases between them. The CDR3 covers 12 residues. Germline CDR1 reads SEHNR; CDR2 reads FQNEAQ (reference sequence). In DNA, the CDR3 is TGTGCCAGCAGCCCGTTTTTCGGGGAGCTGTTTTTT. Translating it yields CASSPFFGELFF.

The rearrangement links TRBV27 to TRBJ2-1; unclear D gene. This CDR3 region has 13 residues. Trimming shortened V by 5 bases and J by 4 bases, and 9 bases separated the two germline ends. The germline V gene has CDR1 MNHEY and CDR2 SMNVEV (reference sequence). The CDR3 spells CASSLVRYNEQFF. The CDR3 DNA sequence: TGTGCCAGCAGTCTAGTTCGATACAATGAGCAGTTCTTC.

The chain recombines TRBV19 with TRBJ2-4; TRBD2 matches at 10 bases. The CDR3 totals 15 residues. V was clipped by 6 bases and J by 0 bases; unmatched bases: 2. Looked up from germline, CDR1 is LNHDA and CDR2 is SQIVND (reference sequence). DNA of the CDR3: TGTGCCAGTAGGACTAGCGGGCTAGCCAAAAACATTCAGTACTTC. Translation: CASRTSGLAKNIQYF. The variable domain in full, completed from reference TRBV19 and TRBJ2-4, reads DGGITQSPKYLFRKEGQNVTLSCEQNLNHDAMYWYRQDPGQGLRLIYYSQIVNDFQKGDIAEGYSVSREKKESFPLTVTSAQKNPTAFYLCASRTSGLAKNIQYFGAGTRLSVL.

V gene TRBV19 combines with J gene TRBJ2-3; 9 bases fit TRBD1. Germline V CDR1 and CDR2: LNHDA, SQIVND (reference sequence). J was trimmed by 4 bases and V by 5 bases; bases with no gene match: 4. The CDR3 sequence is 14 residues long. The CDR3 spells CASSPQGAPDTQYF. CDR3 in DNA: TGTGCCAGTAGTCCACAGGGGGCCCCAGATACGCAGTATTTT.

The chain combines TRBV4-1 with TRBJ2-3, with D possibly matching TRBD2 (6 bases). Between the trimmed V and J ends, which lost 6 bases and 4 bases, there was a span of 20 bases. The germline gives CDR1 MGHRA, CDR2 YSYEKL. The CDR3 consists of 16 residues. CDR3 coding DNA: TGCGCCAGCAGGCCTGGGTTAGCGGTTCGACCAGATACGCAGTATTTT. Amino acids: CASRPGLAVRPDTQYF.

This clone was seen more than once but under ten times. This chain connects TRBV10-1 to TRBJ1-2; the D gene is possibly TRBD1 (5 bases). Trimming removed 6 bases from V and 7 bases from J, with 12 bases in between. This CDR3 has 12 amino acids. Per the germline V gene, CDR1 is WNHNN and CDR2 is SYGVQD (reference sequence). In DNA, the CDR3 is TGCGCCAGCAGCCCCGGCGGGGGTGGCTACACCTTC. Translation gives CASSPGGGGYTF.

V and J are TRBV5-4 and TRBJ1-2; 10 bases agree with TRBD1. Germline V gene sequence: CDR1 SGHNT, CDR2 YYREEE (reference sequence). CDR3 length: 16 residues. Losses at the gene ends were 4 bases for V and 4 bases for J; bases not matched to a gene: 10. CDR3 sequence reads: CASSLWGDRGGYGYTF. CDR3 sequence (DNA): TGTGCCAGCAGCCTGTGGGGGGACAGGGGAGGCTATGGCTACACCTTC.

The gene calls are TRBV9 and TRBJ2-7, with D possibly being TRBD1 (6 bases). The CDR3 runs 15 residues. CDR1 and CDR2 (germline): SGDLS, YYNGEE. The ends were cut back, 5 bases at V and 2 bases at J, with 17 bases in the middle. The DNA for the CDR3 is TGTGCCAGCAGTCCCCCCCAGGGGAAGACCTACGAGCAGTACTTC. This encodes CASSPPQGKTYEQYF.

J is TRBJ2-1 and V is TRBV19; TRBD1 aligns across 8 bases. There are 15 residues in the CDR3. Germline values: CDR1 LNHDA, CDR2 SQIVND (reference sequence). V trimming: 2 bases; J trimming: 6 bases; junction bases outside the gene matches: 6. CDR3 sequence: CASSISDRAGNEQFF. The CDR3 DNA reads as TGTGCCAGTAGTATATCGGACAGGGCGGGCAATGAGCAGTTCTTC. Complete variable domain (other parts from reference TRBV19 and TRBJ2-1): DGGITQSPKYLFRKEGQNVTLSCEQNLNHDAMYWYRQDPGQGLRLIYYSQIVNDFQKGDIAEGYSVSREKKESFPLTVTSAQKNPTAFYLCASSISDRAGNEQFFGPGTRLTVL.

The gene calls are TRBV30 and TRBJ2-7; D may be TRBD2 (7 bases). The CDR3 loop spans 14 amino acids. Germline V gene data show CDR1 as GTSNPN and CDR2 as SVGIG (reference sequence). The germline V and J ends were trimmed by 2 bases and 6 bases, with 17 bases remaining between them. The CDR3 loop is CAWSLGAGAGEQYF. The DNA of the CDR3 is TGTGCCTGGAGTCTGGGGGCGGGAGCGGGCGAGCAGTACTTC.

CDR3 residues: CASSLRGQGAGGELFF. The DNA for the CDR3 is TGTGCCAGCAGCTTGCGCGGACAGGGGGCTGGTGGGGAGCTGTTTTTT. The V gene is TRBV5-7, the J gene TRBJ2-2, with 11 bases lining up with TRBD1. TRBV5-7 is an ORF for which the function is uncertain. The CDR3 covers 16 residues. J lost 8 bases, V lost 1 base, and 7 bases had no gene match.

The CDR3 nucleotides read TGTGCCAGCAGCTTAGATCGGCTAGCGGACTACGAGCAGTACTTC. Translating it yields CASSLDRLADYEQYF. The chain has TRBV7-2 and TRBJ2-7, with 7 bases matching TRBD2. In germline, CDR1 is SGHTA, CDR2 FQGNSA. The CDR3 has 15 amino acids. After removal of 1 base from V and 3 bases from J, the junction contained 6 bases not matched to a gene.

V usage is TRBV7-2 and J usage is TRBJ1-5; TRBD1 is a possible D gene (6 bases). In germline, CDR1 is SGHTA, CDR2 FQGNSA. The CDR3 spans 17 residues. Trimming pared 2 bases from V and 8 bases from J, leaving 22 bases between. The CDR3 here is CASSLPRGGYNHEPQHF. The CDR3 coding sequence is TGTGCCAGCAGCTTACCAAGGGGGGGCTACAATCACGAGCCCCAGCATTTT.

This chain joins TRBV7-9 and TRBJ2-1; 8 positions match TRBD2. The CDR3 extends over 15 amino acids. Trimming at V came to 3 bases and at J to 8 bases, leaving 9 bases not matched to a gene. Germline CDR1 is SEHNR and CDR2 is FQNEAQ (reference sequence). The DNA of the CDR3 is TGTGCCAGCAGCTTTTTGGGACTAGTAGGCGATGAGCAGTTCTTC. It specifies CASSFLGLVGDEQFF.

This chain uses TRBV27 with TRBJ2-1; 12 bases are a match to TRBD2. Germline CDR1 and CDR2: MNHEY and SMNVEV (reference sequence). The CDR3 covers 14 residues. Unmatched junction bases numbered 7, after V lost 4 bases and J lost 12 bases. The CDR3 sequence is CASSSSTSGRGQFF. The DNA of the CDR3 is TGTGCCAGCAGTTCGTCGACTAGCGGGAGAGGGCAGTTCTTC.

V usage is TRBV7-9 and J usage is TRBJ2-6; TRBD2 might be the D (6 bases). The CDR3 consists of 18 residues. The V and J ends lost 2 bases and 4 bases respectively, with 18 bases between them. Germline CDR1 and CDR2: SEHNR and FQNEAQ (reference sequence). CDR3 bases: TGTGCCAGCAGCTTATTGGGCGGGAAAGTGACCGGGGCCAACGTCCTGACTTTC. Translated, it gives CASSLLGGKVTGANVLTF.